This TCR beta chain originates from a study of blood T cell repertoires in COVID-19. The wider study: PBMCs, B-cell-depleted T cells, or T cells provided the cDNA or gDNA that made up the material.

V lost 5 bases to trimming and J lost 0 bases; unmatched junction nucleotides: 6. This CDR3 region has 15 residues. Germline CDR1 reads MNHEY; CDR2 reads SMNVEV (reference sequence). TCRdb keeps only in-frame clones here, not all; method: immunoSEQ multiplex PCR. The sample carries some 100,000 clones, approximately 93% recorded once. The TCR comes from a man aged 50-59 years with active COVID-19. The chain is built from TRBV27 and TRBJ1-1, with 7 bases identical to TRBD1. The sample consisted of peripheral blood. The CDR3 nucleotides read TGTGCCAGCAGTCCGTCTCAGGGGGTGAACACTGAAGCTTTCTTT. Residues: CASSPSQGVNTEAFF.